Below, 11 T cell receptor beta chains from the same sample are listed, as sequenced in a study of blood T cell repertoires in COVID-19. Some clones are missing from TCRdb's copy, which holds only in-frame ones; the method was immunoSEQ multiplex PCR. This table holds about 70,000 clones, approximately 84% found once. Sequenced material: peripheral blood. The receptors were sampled from a man aged 35 to 55 with COVID-19, enrolled during active disease.

The CDR3 nucleotides are TGTGCCAGCTCTCCTCGGCAGGGGAACTATGGCTACACCTTC. Protein: CASSPRQGNYGYTF. The chain employs TRBV5-5 and TRBJ1-2, with D maybe TRBD1 (6 bases). The CDR3 is made up of 14 amino acids. Germline lookup yields CDR1 SGHKS and CDR2 YYEKEE (reference sequence). Trimming removed 7 bases from V and 2 bases from J, with 15 bases in between.

In this sample, this clone turned up once. This chain joins TRBV5-1 and TRBJ2-5; D remains unclear. The CDR3 length is 15 residues. Germline CDR1 reads SGHRS; CDR2 reads YFSETQ. Trimming shortened V by 1 base and J by 2 bases, and 12 bases separated the two germline ends. The CDR3 is CASSLTAMVQETQYF. CDR3 DNA: TGCGCCAGCAGCTTGACCGCGATGGTTCAAGAGACCCAGTACTTC.

This chain joins TRBV28 and TRBJ1-1; the D gene is possibly TRBD1 (6 bases). The CDR3 spans 15 residues. Germline lookup yields CDR1 MDHEN and CDR2 SYDVKM. The V end lost 5 bases, the J end lost 1 base, and 14 bases lay between the germline ends. The CDR3 region has the DNA TGTGCCAGCAGTCGGTCAGGGGCGGAGAACACTGAAGCTTTCTTT. This encodes CASSRSGAENTEAFF.

CDR3 amino acids: CAIRRDISGYTF. In DNA, the CDR3 is TGTGCCATCAGAAGGGACATAAGTGGCTACACCTTC. The chain has TRBV10-3 and TRBJ1-2; D possibly corresponds to TRBD1 (6 bases). Trimming took off 6 bases at V and 7 bases at J, with 12 bases between the two ends. CDR3 length equals 12 residues. Germline values: CDR1 ENHRY, CDR2 SYGVKD.

This chain joins TRBV4-1 and TRBJ1-4; D unclear. Germline CDR1 and CDR2: MGHRA and YSYEKL. This CDR3 has 13 amino acids. The ends were cut back, 2 bases at V and 13 bases at J, with 14 bases in the middle. The CDR3 loop is CASSQSTRVGLFF. The DNA for the CDR3 is TGCGCCAGCAGCCAATCGACCCGGGTGGGACTGTTTTTT.

The gene calls are TRBV9 and TRBJ1-3, with D possibly being TRBD1 (5 bases). The CDR3 is 15 amino acids. The V end lost 0 bases, the J end lost 1 base, and 8 bases lay between the germline ends. Germline loops: CDR1 SGDLS, CDR2 YYNGEE. Here the CDR3 reads CASSVETVSGNTIYF. The DNA for the CDR3 is TGTGCCAGCAGCGTAGAGACAGTTTCTGGAAACACCATATATTTT.

This rearrangement joins TRBV5-6 to TRBJ1-2, with 7 bases identical to TRBD1. The CDR3 spans 13 residues. CDR1 is SGHDT, CDR2 YYEEEE, per germline. J lost 6 bases, V lost 1 base, and 3 bases had no gene match. The CDR3 DNA sequence: TGTGCCAGCAGCTTGCGGCAGGGGGATGGCTACACCTTC. Amino acids: CASSLRQGDGYTF.

This chain uses TRBV20-1 with TRBJ2-3; tentatively, D is TRBD2 (6 bases). In germline, CDR1 is DFQATT, CDR2 SNEGSKA (reference sequence). The CDR3 spans 14 residues. V lost 3 bases and J lost 2, with 12 bases in between. DNA for the CDR3: TGCAGTGCTAGTTCGGGGGACCTCACAGATACGCAGTATTTT. It yields the protein CSASSGDLTDTQYF.

This rearrangement joins TRBV5-4 to TRBJ2-7, with 15 bases that match TRBD2. Trimming at V came to 4 bases and at J to 2 bases, leaving 7 bases not matched to a gene. Germline CDR1 SGHNT, CDR2 YYREEE (reference sequence). The CDR3 runs 17 residues. CDR3 in amino acids: CASSKGLAGGDPYEQYF. The CDR3, as DNA: TGTGCCAGCAGCAAGGGACTAGCGGGGGGTGATCCCTACGAGCAGTACTTC. Filled out from reference TRBV5-4 and TRBJ2-7, the complete variable domain reads ETGVTQSPTHLIKTRGQQVTLRCSSQSGHNTVSWYQQALGQGPQFIFQYYREEENGRGNFPPRFSGLQFPNYSSELNVNALELDDSALYLCASSKGLAGGDPYEQYFGPGTRLTVT.

The V call is TRBV9, the J call TRBJ2-5; 9 nucleotides align to TRBD2. The CDR3 is made up of 14 amino acids. The germline gives CDR1 SGDLS, CDR2 YYNGEE. V shed 4 bases and J 5 bases; nucleotides not matched to a gene: 6. CDR3 DNA: TGTGCCAGCAGCTTTAGCGGGGGCGAGGAGACCCAGTACTTC. As protein: CASSFSGGEETQYF.

The V call is TRBV5-4, the J call TRBJ1-5; D is ambiguous. Trimming cost V 0 bases and J 4 bases, with 5 bases left between them. There are 13 residues in the CDR3. Germline CDR1 reads SGHNT; CDR2 reads YYREEE (reference sequence). CDR3 bases: TGTGCCAGCAGCTTGGCGGGGAATCAGCCCCAGCATTTT. It codes for CASSLAGNQPQHF.